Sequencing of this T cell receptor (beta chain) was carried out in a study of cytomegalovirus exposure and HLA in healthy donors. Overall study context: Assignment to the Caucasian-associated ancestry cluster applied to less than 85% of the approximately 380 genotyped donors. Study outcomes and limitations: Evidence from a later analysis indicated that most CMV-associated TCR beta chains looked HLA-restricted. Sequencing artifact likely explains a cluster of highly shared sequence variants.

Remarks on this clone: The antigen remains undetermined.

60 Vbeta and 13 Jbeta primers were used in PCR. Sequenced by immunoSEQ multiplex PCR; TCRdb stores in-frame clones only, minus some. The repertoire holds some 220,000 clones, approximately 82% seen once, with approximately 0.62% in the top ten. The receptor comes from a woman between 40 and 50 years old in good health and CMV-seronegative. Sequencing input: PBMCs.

CDR3 in DNA: TGTGCCAGCAGTCCGGGGGGGCCTAAGAACGAGCAGTACTTC. Translating it yields CASSPGGPKNEQYF. The J gene is TRBJ2-7, the V gene TRBV28, with 8 bases fitting TRBD2. Germline V CDR1 and CDR2: MDHEN, SYDVKM. With V trimmed by 5 bases and J by 5 bases, 8 bases remained unmatched. The CDR3 totals 14 residues.